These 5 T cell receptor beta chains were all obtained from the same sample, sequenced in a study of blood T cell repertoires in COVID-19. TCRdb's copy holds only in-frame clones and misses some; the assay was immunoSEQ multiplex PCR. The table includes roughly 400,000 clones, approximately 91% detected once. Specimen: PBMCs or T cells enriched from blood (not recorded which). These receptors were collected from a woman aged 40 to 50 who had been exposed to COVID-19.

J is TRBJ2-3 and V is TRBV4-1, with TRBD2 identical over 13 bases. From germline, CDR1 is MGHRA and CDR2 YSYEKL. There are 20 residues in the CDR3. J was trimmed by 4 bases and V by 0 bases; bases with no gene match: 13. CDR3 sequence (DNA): TGCGCCAGCAGCCAAGATTGGACTAGCGGGAGTCCGGTTTGGGCAGATACGCAGTATTTT. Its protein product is CASSQDWTSGSPVWADTQYF.

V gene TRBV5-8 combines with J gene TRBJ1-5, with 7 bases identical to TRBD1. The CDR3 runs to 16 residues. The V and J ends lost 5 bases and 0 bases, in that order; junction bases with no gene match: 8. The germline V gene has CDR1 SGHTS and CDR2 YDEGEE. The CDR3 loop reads CASRIRTGASNQPQHF. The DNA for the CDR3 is TGTGCCAGCAGGATCCGGACAGGAGCTAGCAATCAGCCCCAGCATTTT.

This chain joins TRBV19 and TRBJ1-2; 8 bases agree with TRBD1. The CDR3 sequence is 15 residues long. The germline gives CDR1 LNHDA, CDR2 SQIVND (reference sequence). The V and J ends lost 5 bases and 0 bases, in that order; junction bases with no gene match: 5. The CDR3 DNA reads TGTGCCAGTAGTCCGACGACAGGGGCTAACTATGGCTACACCTTC. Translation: CASSPTTGANYGYTF.

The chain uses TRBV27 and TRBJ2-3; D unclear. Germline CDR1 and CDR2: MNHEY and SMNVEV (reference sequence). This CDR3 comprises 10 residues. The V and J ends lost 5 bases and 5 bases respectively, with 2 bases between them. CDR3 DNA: TGTGCCAGCAGTCTAGATACGCAGTATTTT. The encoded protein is CASSLDTQYF.

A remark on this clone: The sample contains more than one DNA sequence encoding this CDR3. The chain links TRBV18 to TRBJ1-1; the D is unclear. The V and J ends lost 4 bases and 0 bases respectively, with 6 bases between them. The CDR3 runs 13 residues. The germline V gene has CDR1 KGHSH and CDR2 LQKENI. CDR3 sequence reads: CASSQSVNTEAFF. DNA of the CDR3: TGTGCCAGCTCACAGAGCGTGAACACTGAAGCTTTCTTT.